These T cell receptor beta chains were read from a single sample in a study of T cell responses to AZD1222 COVID-19 vaccine. Assay: immunoSEQ multiplex PCR; the TCRdb copy retains only in-frame clones and omits some. The profile shows 130,000 to 150,000 clones, roughly 91% of them singletons. The sequenced sample was peripheral blood, obtained on day 0 of AZD1222 vaccination. These receptors all stem from an adult in good health. The CDR3 runs from the conserved cysteine through the conserved F or W. D genes are given only for firm matches. Part of the rows lack a size; the others show once, few, many or a class for expanded clones.

D gene: NA
V gene: TRBV19
J gene: TRBJ2-7
clone size: NA
CDR3 DNA: TGTGCCAGTAGTATCGACAGGGAGGGAGACGAGCAGTACTTC
CDR3 protein: CASSIDREGDEQYF

D gene: NA
V gene: TRBV4-1
J gene: TRBJ1-6
clone size: once
CDR3 DNA: TGCGCCAGCAGCCAAGTTCGAATATCAGGCCCAGCAAAGGCCTACTACAATTCACCCCTCCACTTT
CDR3 protein: CASSQVRISGPAKAYYNSPLHF

D gene: NA
V gene: TRBV27
J gene: TRBJ1-5
clone size: NA
CDR3 DNA: TGTGCCAGCATCCAGTCTCTCGAAAATCAGCCCCAGCATTTT
CDR3 protein: CASIQSLENQPQHF

D gene: TRBD1
V gene: TRBV6-6
J gene: TRBJ1-3
clone size: NA
CDR3 DNA: TGTGCCAGCAGGGGACAGGGGGTTGACACCATATATTTT
CDR3 protein: CASRGQGVDTIYF

D gene: TRBD2
V gene: TRBV6-6
J gene: TRBJ2-5
clone size: NA
CDR3 DNA: TGTGCCAGCAGCCAGGGACTACCCCCCCAAGAGACCCAGTACTTC
CDR3 protein: CASSQGLPPQETQYF

D gene: NA
V gene: TRBV10-1
J gene: TRBJ1-5
clone size: NA
CDR3 DNA: TGCGCCAGCAGTGAGTCGCAAGATCAGCCCCAGCATTTT
CDR3 protein: CASSESQDQPQHF

D gene: TRBD1
V gene: TRBV14
J gene: TRBJ2-1
clone size: NA
CDR3 DNA: TGTGCCAGCAGACCCCGGACAGGGCTATACAGGAATGAGCAGTTCTTC
CDR3 protein: CASRPRTGLYRNEQFF

D gene: NA
V gene: TRBV15
J gene: TRBJ1-5
clone size: NA
CDR3 DNA: TGTGCCACCAGCGGAACTACAGGGAACGTGGCTAATCAGCCCCAGCATTTT
CDR3 protein: CATSGTTGNVANQPQHF

D gene: NA
V gene: TRBV30
J gene: TRBJ2-7
clone size: once
CDR3 DNA: TGTGCCTGGAGCCGGGGGAGAGGATCGGGGGAGCAGTACTTC
CDR3 protein: CAWSRGRGSGEQYF

D gene: NA
V gene: TRBV7-9
J gene: TRBJ1-4
clone size: NA
CDR3 DNA: TGTGCCAGCAGCTTCCCACAGGTAGCAACTAATGAAAAACTGTTTTTT
CDR3 protein: CASSFPQVATNEKLFF

D gene: TRBD1
V gene: TRBV29-1
J gene: TRBJ1-1
clone size: NA
CDR3 DNA: TGCAGCGCCCCAGGGGGGATTGCGAACACTGAAGCTTTCTTT
CDR3 protein: CSAPGGIANTEAFF

D gene: NA
V gene: TRBV4-1
J gene: TRBJ2-7
clone size: NA
CDR3 DNA: TGCGCCAGCAGCCAAGGGCCCTCCAGGGGTTTCTACGAGCAGTACTTC
CDR3 protein: CASSQGPSRGFYEQYF

D gene: NA
V gene: TRBV6-1
J gene: TRBJ1-6
clone size: NA
CDR3 DNA: TGTGCCAGCAGTGAAGGGGGGGCGTATAATTCACCCCTCCACTTT
CDR3 protein: CASSEGGAYNSPLHF

D gene: NA
V gene: TRBV27
J gene: TRBJ2-3
clone size: few
CDR3 DNA: TGTGCCAGCAGTTCACGTCAGGCTCCCCAAGGGACAGATACGCAGTATTTT
CDR3 protein: CASSSRQAPQGTDTQYF

D gene: TRBD2
V gene: TRBV7-6
J gene: TRBJ2-7
clone size: NA
CDR3 DNA: TGTGCCAGCAGGGACGGAGGAGCGGGAGTAGACGAGCAGTACTTC
CDR3 protein: CASRDGGAGVDEQYF

D gene: NA
V gene: TRBV21-1
J gene: TRBJ1-3
clone size: NA
CDR3 DNA: TGTGCCAGCAGCAAGCGGGGAAACACCATATATTTT
CDR3 protein: CASSKRGNTIYF

D gene: NA
V gene: TRBV3-1/TRBV3-2
J gene: TRBJ1-1
clone size: NA
CDR3 DNA: TGTGCCAGCAGCCAAGGAGGCCAGGTGGCGGGAGCTTTCTTT
CDR3 protein: CASSQGGQVAGAFF

D gene: TRBD2
V gene: TRBV11-2
J gene: TRBJ2-1
clone size: NA
CDR3 DNA: TGTGCCAGCAGCCCCGGGACTAGCGGGAGGGCTGGAAATGAGCAGTTCTTC
CDR3 protein: CASSPGTSGRAGNEQFF

D gene: TRBD2
V gene: TRBV9
J gene: TRBJ2-7
clone size: NA
CDR3 DNA: TGTGCCAGCAGCCCCAATAGCCGCGGGAGTAGCTACGAGCAGTACTTC
CDR3 protein: CASSPNSRGSSYEQYF

D gene: TRBD1
V gene: TRBV23-1
J gene: TRBJ1-2
clone size: NA
CDR3 DNA: TGCGCCAGCAGTCAACCTCCCGGGACAGGGGGCAATGTGGGCTATGGCTACACCTTC
CDR3 protein: CASSQPPGTGGNVGYGYTF

D gene: NA
V gene: TRBV7-3
J gene: TRBJ2-3
clone size: NA
CDR3 DNA: TGTGCCAGCAGCTTAACAGGTGGCTCGAGCTCCACAGATACGCAGTATTTT
CDR3 protein: CASSLTGGSSSTDTQYF

D gene: TRBD1
V gene: TRBV11-3
J gene: TRBJ2-7
clone size: NA
CDR3 DNA: TGTGCCAGCAGCCCCAGACAGGGGGCTTTCGAGCAGTACTTC
CDR3 protein: CASSPRQGAFEQYF

D gene: TRBD2
V gene: TRBV6-4
J gene: TRBJ2-2
clone size: NA
CDR3 DNA: TGTGCCAGCGCAAGACTAGCGGGACTTCTCACCGGGGAGCTGTTTTTT
CDR3 protein: CASARLAGLLTGELFF

D gene: TRBD1
V gene: TRBV30
J gene: TRBJ1-2
clone size: NA
CDR3 DNA: TGTGCCTGTCTCCGGGACAGGAACCTTGCCTATGGCTACACCTTC
CDR3 protein: CACLRDRNLAYGYTF

D gene: NA
V gene: TRBV30
J gene: TRBJ2-7
clone size: NA
CDR3 DNA: TGTGCCTGGAGTGCCTGGGGGGCAGGTACCTACGAGCAGTACTTC
CDR3 protein: CAWSAWGAGTYEQYF

D gene: TRBD1
V gene: TRBV6-5
J gene: TRBJ1-2
clone size: NA
CDR3 DNA: TGTGCCAGCAGTTCTCGAAGGGGGCCGTCTAACTATGGCTACACCTTC
CDR3 protein: CASSSRRGPSNYGYTF

D gene: NA
V gene: TRBV30
J gene: TRBJ1-5
clone size: NA
CDR3 DNA: TGTGCCTGGACAGGGGATAGCAATCAGCCCCAGCATTTT
CDR3 protein: CAWTGDSNQPQHF

D gene: TRBD1
V gene: TRBV6-5
J gene: TRBJ1-2
clone size: NA
CDR3 DNA: TGTGCCAGCAGTTACTCTGAGGCAGGGGGCAGTGGCTACACCTTC
CDR3 protein: CASSYSEAGGSGYTF

D gene: TRBD1
V gene: TRBV2
J gene: TRBJ2-7
clone size: NA
CDR3 DNA: TGTGCCAGCAGAACCGGGACAGGGGGTCGGGACGAGCAGTACTTC
CDR3 protein: CASRTGTGGRDEQYF

D gene: NA
V gene: TRBV27
J gene: TRBJ2-1
clone size: NA
CDR3 DNA: TGTGCCAGCAGTTTAGACTCCTACAATGAGCAGTTCTTC
CDR3 protein: CASSLDSYNEQFF

D gene: NA
V gene: TRBV7-2
J gene: TRBJ1-4
clone size: NA
CDR3 DNA: TGTGCCAGCAGCTTAGCGGGAAGCTTAAAAAAACTGTTTTTT
CDR3 protein: CASSLAGSLKKLFF

D gene: NA
V gene: TRBV4-1
J gene: TRBJ2-2
clone size: NA
CDR3 DNA: TGCGCCAGCAGCCAACCACACGGGGGAGCGAACACCGGGGAGCTGTTTTTT
CDR3 protein: CASSQPHGGANTGELFF

D gene: NA
V gene: TRBV5-1
J gene: TRBJ1-2
clone size: NA
CDR3 DNA: TGCGCCAGCAGCTTGGTACCTAACTATGGCTACACCTTC
CDR3 protein: CASSLVPNYGYTF

D gene: TRBD1
V gene: TRBV18
J gene: TRBJ1-3
clone size: few
CDR3 DNA: TGTGCCAGCTCACCACCGGGACAGGGGAGAAACACCATATATTTT
CDR3 protein: CASSPPGQGRNTIYF

D gene: NA
V gene: TRBV2
J gene: TRBJ1-1
clone size: NA
CDR3 DNA: TGTGCCAGCAGTGACAGGGATGAAGCTTTCTTT
CDR3 protein: CASSDRDEAFF

D gene: NA
V gene: TRBV7-3
J gene: TRBJ2-2
clone size: NA
CDR3 DNA: TGTGCCAGCAGCTTAAGGGCAGGGCGGGGCACCGGGGAGCTGTTTTTT
CDR3 protein: CASSLRAGRGTGELFF

D gene: TRBD1
V gene: TRBV28
J gene: TRBJ1-5
clone size: once
CDR3 DNA: TGTGCCAGCAGCCCCCCCGACAGGGCCAATCAGCCCCAGCATTTT
CDR3 protein: CASSPPDRANQPQHF

D gene: NA
V gene: TRBV4-2
J gene: TRBJ1-3
clone size: NA
CDR3 DNA: TGTGCCAGCAGCCAAGTCGAGCGCAACTCTGGAAACACCATATATTTT
CDR3 protein: CASSQVERNSGNTIYF

D gene: TRBD1
V gene: TRBV15
J gene: TRBJ1-4
clone size: NA
CDR3 DNA: TGTGCCACCACCTCCCCCCAGGGGGGGAGAGTTAATGAAAAACTGTTTTTT
CDR3 protein: CATTSPQGGRVNEKLFF

D gene: NA
V gene: TRBV4-1
J gene: TRBJ2-5
clone size: NA
CDR3 DNA: TGCGCCAGCAGCAACGGGGGATTGGGCTATGAGACCCAGTACTTC
CDR3 protein: CASSNGGLGYETQYF

D gene: NA
V gene: TRBV7-3
J gene: TRBJ1-6
clone size: NA
CDR3 DNA: TGTGCCAGCAGCACCCCCTGGTTAGGTTGGAATTCACCCCTCCACTTT
CDR3 protein: CASSTPWLGWNSPLHF

D gene: TRBD1
V gene: TRBV7-8
J gene: TRBJ1-6
clone size: NA
CDR3 DNA: TGTGCCAGCAGCTTAGTGGGACAGGAGGCGGTGGGTAGCTCCTATAATTCACCCCTCCACTTT
CDR3 protein: CASSLVGQEAVGSSYNSPLHF